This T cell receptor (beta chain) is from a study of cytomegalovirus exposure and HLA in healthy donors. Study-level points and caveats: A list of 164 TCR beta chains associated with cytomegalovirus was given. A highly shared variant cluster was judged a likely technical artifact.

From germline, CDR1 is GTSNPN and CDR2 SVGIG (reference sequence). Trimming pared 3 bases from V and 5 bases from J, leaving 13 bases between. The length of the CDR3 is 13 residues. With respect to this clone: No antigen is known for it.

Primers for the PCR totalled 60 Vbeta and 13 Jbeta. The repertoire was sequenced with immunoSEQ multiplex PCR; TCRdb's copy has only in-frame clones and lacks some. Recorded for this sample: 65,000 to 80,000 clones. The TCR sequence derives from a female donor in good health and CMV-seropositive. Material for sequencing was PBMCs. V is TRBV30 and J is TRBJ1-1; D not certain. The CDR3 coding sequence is TGTGCCTGGAGCCCCCGTAGGGAGACTGAAGCTTTCTTT. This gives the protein CAWSPRRETEAFF.